This TCR beta chain was recovered during a study of Graves' ophthalmopathy and Graves' hyperthyroidism. The wider study: The authors collected peripheral blood at initial diagnosis, before any treatment.

CDR3 size: 16 residues. With 7 bases removed from V and 1 base from J, the gap between germline ends came to 20 bases. Germline V gene lookup returns CDR1 MNHEY and CDR2 SMNVEV (reference sequence). TCR beta CDR3 regions were amplified from RNA transcripts. RT-PCR with HTBI primers came first, then second-round multiplex PCR. A single record per CDR3 protein comes from TCRdb applying MiXCR to the multiplex PCR reads. In the table there are hundreds of thousands of distinct CDR3 sequences, approximately 14% of which are singletons. Sequencing was carried out using blood. The receptor was derived from a woman aged 25 to 45 with Graves' ophthalmopathy. The chain is built from TRBV27 and TRBJ2-7; the D gene is possibly TRBD1 (5 bases). CDR3 residues: CASMKFPTGPSYEQYF. The CDR3 coding sequence is TGTGCCAGCATGAAATTCCCTACAGGACCTTCCTACGAGCAGTACTTC.